This T cell receptor beta chain was profiled in a study of T-cell reconstitution after alpha-beta-depleted transplantation in children. Using unique molecular identifiers, the investigators prepared the TCRbeta library. TCRdb used MiXCR to reprocess the PCR reads, holding one entry per CDR3 protein. The table records fewer than 700,000 distinct CDR3 sequences, 20% to 25% of them present only once. General study findings and limits: Fresh T-cell production supplied most of the T-cell counts and diversity seen one year after transplant. From surviving recipient T cells and thymic progenitors came the high day-60 TCRbeta diversity observed in some patients. Roughly two months post-transplant, alpha-beta T cells reportedly originated from several hundred graft clones that had expanded.

Worth noting for this clonotype: No antigen is known for it.

Trimming stripped 4 bases from V and 0 bases from J, with 6 bases between. This CDR3 is built from 13 residues. Germline lookup yields CDR1 SEHNR and CDR2 FQNEAQ (reference sequence). The sample consisted of PBMCs, mostly from graft donor cells, taken 360 days after TCRalphabeta/CD19-depleted stem cell transplant. The V gene is TRBV7-9, the J gene TRBJ2-5; D ambiguous. The TCR originated in a boy younger than two who had a stem cell transplant for acute myeloid leukemia, so the T cells may come from the graft donor. CDR3 in amino acids: CASSSKHQETQYF. Written as DNA, the CDR3 is TGTGCCAGCAGCTCCAAACACCAAGAGACCCAGTACTTC.